The T cell receptor (beta chain) described here comes from a study of Ad26.COV2.S vaccination and SARS-CoV-2 variants. Overall study results and limits: Quantification of TCR breadth and depth may have yielded underestimates of total T cell responses. Spike-specific responses of CD8+ and CD4+ T cells were reported to display substantial breadth after vaccination. It was found that vaccine and placebo recipients had similar non-spike TCR breadth.

The CDR3 is 15 amino acids. Trimming shortened V by 2 bases and J by 3 bases, and 14 bases separated the two germline ends. Germline values: CDR1 MNHEY, CDR2 SVGEGT. Sequencing was performed with immunoSEQ multiplex PCR; in TCRdb, only in-frame clones are kept and a portion is missing. Here the sample spans 75,000 to 100,000 clones, about four fifths being singletons. Concerning this clone itself: No antigen is known for it.

The chain uses TRBV6-2 or TRBV6-3 and TRBJ2-7; a possible D gene is TRBD1 (5 bases). The source material was peripheral blood, sampled after recovery from COVID-19. The clonotype comes from a human donor who had recovered from COVID-19. CDR3 region: CASSYTGQGHYEQYF. The CDR3 DNA reads as TGTGCCAGCAGTTACACAGGACAAGGGCACTACGAGCAGTACTTC.